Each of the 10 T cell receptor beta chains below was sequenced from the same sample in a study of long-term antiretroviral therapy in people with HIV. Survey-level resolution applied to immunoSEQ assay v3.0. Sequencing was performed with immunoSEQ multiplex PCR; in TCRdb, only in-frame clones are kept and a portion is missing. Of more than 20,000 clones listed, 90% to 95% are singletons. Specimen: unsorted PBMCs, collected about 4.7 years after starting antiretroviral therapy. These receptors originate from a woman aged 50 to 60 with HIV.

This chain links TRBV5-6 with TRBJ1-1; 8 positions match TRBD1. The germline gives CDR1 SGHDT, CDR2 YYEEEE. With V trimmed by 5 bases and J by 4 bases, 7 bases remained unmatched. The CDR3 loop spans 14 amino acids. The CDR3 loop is CASSYGQGGTEAFF. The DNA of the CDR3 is TGTGCCAGCAGTTACGGACAGGGTGGCACTGAAGCTTTCTTT.

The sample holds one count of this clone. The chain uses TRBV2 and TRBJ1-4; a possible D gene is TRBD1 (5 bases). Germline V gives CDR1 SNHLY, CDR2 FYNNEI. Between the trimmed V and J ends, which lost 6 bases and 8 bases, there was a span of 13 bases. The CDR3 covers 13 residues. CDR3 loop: CASRDRQREKLFF. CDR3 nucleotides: TGTGCCAGCAGGGATAGACAGAGGGAAAAACTGTTTTTT.

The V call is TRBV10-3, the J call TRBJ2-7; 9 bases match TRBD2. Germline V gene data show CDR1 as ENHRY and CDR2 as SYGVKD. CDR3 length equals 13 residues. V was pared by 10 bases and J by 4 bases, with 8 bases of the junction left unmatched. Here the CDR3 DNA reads TGTGCCACCACGGGACTAGCTTCATACGAGCAGTACTTC. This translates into CATTGLASYEQYF.

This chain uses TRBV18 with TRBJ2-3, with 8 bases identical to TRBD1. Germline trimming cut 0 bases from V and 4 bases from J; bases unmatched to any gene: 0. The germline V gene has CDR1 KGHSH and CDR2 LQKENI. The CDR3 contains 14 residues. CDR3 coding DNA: TGTGCCAGCTCACCACCGACAGGGGCAGATACGCAGTATTTT. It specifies CASSPPTGADTQYF.

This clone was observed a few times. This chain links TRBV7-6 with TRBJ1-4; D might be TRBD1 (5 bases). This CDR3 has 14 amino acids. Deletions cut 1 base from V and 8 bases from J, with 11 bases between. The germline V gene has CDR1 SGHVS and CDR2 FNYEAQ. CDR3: CASSLVQGGEKLFF. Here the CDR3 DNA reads TGTGCCAGCAGCTTAGTTCAGGGTGGCGAAAAACTGTTTTTT.

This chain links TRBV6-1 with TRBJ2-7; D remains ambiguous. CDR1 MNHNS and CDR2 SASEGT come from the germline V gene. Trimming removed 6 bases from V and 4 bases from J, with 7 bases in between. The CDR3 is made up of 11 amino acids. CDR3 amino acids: CASRSQYEQYF. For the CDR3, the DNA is TGTGCCAGCAGGAGTCAATACGAGCAGTACTTC.

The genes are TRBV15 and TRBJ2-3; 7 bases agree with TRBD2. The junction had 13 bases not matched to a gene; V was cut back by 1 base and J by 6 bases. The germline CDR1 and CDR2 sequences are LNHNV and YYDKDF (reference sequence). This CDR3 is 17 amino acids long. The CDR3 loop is CATSRAFEGGRPDTQYF. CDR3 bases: TGTGCCACCAGCAGAGCTTTCGAGGGCGGGAGACCTGATACGCAGTATTTT.

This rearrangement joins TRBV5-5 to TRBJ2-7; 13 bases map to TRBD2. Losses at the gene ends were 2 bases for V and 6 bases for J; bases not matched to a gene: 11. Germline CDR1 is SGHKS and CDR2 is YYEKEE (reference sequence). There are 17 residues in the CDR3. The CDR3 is CASSLLGLAGLGAEQYF. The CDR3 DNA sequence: TGTGCCAGCAGCTTACTGGGACTAGCGGGACTTGGAGCCGAGCAGTACTTC.

The CDR3 spells CASSIGDSEAFF. In DNA form, the CDR3 reads TGTGCCAGTAGTATAGGGGACAGTGAAGCTTTCTTT. This sequence joins TRBV19 and TRBJ1-1; 7 nucleotides agree with TRBD1. Looked up from germline, CDR1 is LNHDA and CDR2 is SQIVND (reference sequence). Losses at the gene ends were 1 base for V and 7 bases for J; bases not matched to a gene: 0. There are 12 residues in the CDR3.

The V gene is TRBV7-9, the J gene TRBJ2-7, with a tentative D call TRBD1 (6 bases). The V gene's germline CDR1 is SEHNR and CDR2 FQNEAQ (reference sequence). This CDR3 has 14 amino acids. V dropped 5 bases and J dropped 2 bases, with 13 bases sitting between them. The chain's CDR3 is CASSRRQAPYEQYF. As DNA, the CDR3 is TGTGCCAGCAGCCGAAGACAGGCCCCCTACGAGCAGTACTTC.